A few counts support the clone carrying this T cell receptor (beta chain). Its antigen is unidentified. This CDR3 has 14 amino acids. Germline V gives CDR1 SEHNR, CDR2 FQNEAQ (reference sequence). Trimming took off 5 bases at V and 2 bases at J, with 13 bases between the two ends. Each TCR beta library was made by quantitative 5'-RACE that incorporated molecular barcodes. TCRdb analysed the 5' RACE reads with MiXCR anew, one entry per CDR3 protein. The sample contains more than 20,000 distinct CDR3 sequences, approximately 13% of which appear only once. This sample stems from a study of CD8 T cells in ankylosing spondylitis. Findings and limits, study-wide: Reportedly, matched ankylosing spondylitis synovial fluid was significantly enriched for disease-linked clones. A TCR beta motif made of fewer than ten highly homologous variants seemed typical of ankylosing spondylitis blood. Peripheral blood samples showed relatively rare disease-linked clones, and these clones were CD8+.

The source of this sequence is a male donor with ankylosing spondylitis or in good health (not recorded which). Sequencing was performed on blood. V is TRBV7-9 and J is TRBJ2-7; a possible D gene is TRBD2 (5 bases). In nucleotides, the CDR3 is TGTGCCAGCAGCCCAGGACTTGCAACCTACGAGCAGTACTTC. Residues: CASSPGLATYEQYF.